This TCR beta chain was obtained from a study of blood T cell repertoires in COVID-19 (dated by TCRdb to about 2020). Describing the broader study: Samples covering the acute and convalescent phases of COVID-19 were provided by collaborators in the United States, Italy and Spain. The sample metadata nearly always contained a de-identified subject ID, COVID-19 status, age in years and sex. Samples were obtained from the ongoing ImmuneRACE study (first 160 participants) and from roughly 1,300 subjects provided by 6 global collaborators. Subjects who had been exposed to COVID-19, were actively infected with it, or had recovered from it provided the deeply sampled blood TCRbeta repertoires that made up the dataset. The repertoires were released in a freely available public database meant as a resource for research on the immune response to SARS-CoV-2. Where available, HLA class I and class II types were taken from metadata supplied by the sample provider and were not determined by assay-based typing. The material from the prospective study consisted of cDNA or gDNA derived from T cells, B-cell-depleted T cells, or PBMCs.

Study-wide findings and limitations: Clinical and demographic metadata were provided uncurated, with the amount varying by source and participant.

Collaborating institutions collected whole blood in K2EDTA tubes following their own protocols. For TCRbeta analysis, collaborators shipped samples in one of three forms: frozen whole blood, isolated PBMCs, or DNA extracted from either of those sample types. In regard to this clone: What antigen it recognizes has not been identified. Base qualities are missing; no much larger clone stands one base away.

The immunoSEQ Assay, a bias-controlled multiplex PCR, was used to amplify TCRbeta CDR3 regions from genomic DNA. As for the authors' bioinformatics: The number of nucleated cells in each sample was estimated by amplification of reference gene primers within the assay. To quantify the absolute abundance of each unique TCRbeta CDR3 rearrangement, sequence reads were collapsed and filtered. For each sample, productive Simpson clonality was calculated as the square root of Simpson's diversity index over productive rearrangements. TCRdb re-hosts the immuneACCESS table, in-frame sequences only. Its copies lack some clones; in the studies checked, an unresolved V gene accounts for under half of them, and the cause for the rest is not known. V and J calls plus clone size are reproduced from that table; the DNA served to infer D and trimming. This sample gives tens of thousands of clones in total; roughly 84% of them show up just once. Approximately 5% of the sample is taken by the ten largest.

Germline trimming amounts to 6 bases on V and 5 bases on J, with 4 as the count of junction bases outside the gene matches. Inclusive of the bounding cysteine and phenylalanine, the CDR3 is 13 residues long. The read is trimmed to its CDR3 DNA, 39 bases read in frame from base 1. The chain was built from TRBV12-3 or TRBV12-4 and TRBJ2-5; 9 central bases correspond to TRBD1. This TCR came from an elderly woman with acute or convalescent COVID-19. Sequencing was performed on peripheral blood. The CDR3 here reads CASRQGAVETQYF. The DNA is as follows: TGTGCCAGCAGACAGGGGGCTGTGGAGACCCAGTACTTC.